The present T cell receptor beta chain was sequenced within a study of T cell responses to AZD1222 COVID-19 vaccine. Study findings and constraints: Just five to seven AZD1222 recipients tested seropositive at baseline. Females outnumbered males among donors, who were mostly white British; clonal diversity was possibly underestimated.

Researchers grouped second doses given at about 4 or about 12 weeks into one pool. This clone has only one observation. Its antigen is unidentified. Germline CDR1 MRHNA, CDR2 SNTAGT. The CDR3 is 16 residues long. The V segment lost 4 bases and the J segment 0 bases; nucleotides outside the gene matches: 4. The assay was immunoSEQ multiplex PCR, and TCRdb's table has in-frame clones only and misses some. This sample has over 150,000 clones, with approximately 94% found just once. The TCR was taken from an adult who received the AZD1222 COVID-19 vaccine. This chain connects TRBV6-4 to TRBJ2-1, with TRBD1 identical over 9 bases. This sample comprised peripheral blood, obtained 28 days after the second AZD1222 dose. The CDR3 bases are TGTGCCAGCAGTGGGACAGGGGTGGACTCCTACAATGAGCAGTTCTTC. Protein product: CASSGTGVDSYNEQFF.